The 27 T cell receptor beta chains presented below share a single source sample, sequenced in a study of siplizumab effects on memory and regulatory T cells (dated by TCRdb to the late 2010s). Libraries were constructed by the immunoSEQ multiplex PCR assay. TCRdb's version of the immuneACCESS table is confined to in-frame rearrangements and falls short of the full clone set. An unresolved V gene accounts for under half of the shortfall where checked; the remainder is of unknown origin. The sample table records about 72,000 clones; under 95% of these occur just once. Approximately 30% of the sample is held by the ten biggest clonotypes. Sequenced: CD8+ T cells sorted from blood. Receptor source: a human donor in good health.

The chain uses TRBV5-6 and TRBJ2-7; D possibly uses TRBD1 or TRBD2 (6 bases each). The CDR3 has 19 residues. V was clipped by 5 bases and J by 2 bases, with 29 bases between them. The germline V gene has CDR1 SGHDT and CDR2 YYEEEE. CDR3 sequence: CASSSGATTHKGGPYEQYF. The CDR3 DNA is TGTGCCAGCAGTTCAGGGGCAACTACACACAAGGGGGGCCCCTACGAGCAGTACTTC.

The chain combines TRBV7-8 with TRBJ1-2; D gene uncertain. In germline, CDR1 is SGHVS, CDR2 FQNEAQ. CDR3 length equals 14 residues. Trimming took 7 bases from V and 1 from J, leaving 13 bases between them. CDR3 residues: CASTPGGYNYGYTF. CDR3 sequence (DNA): TGTGCCAGCACCCCTGGCGGATATAACTATGGCTACACCTTC.

This clone was observed a single time. V and J are TRBV7-8 and TRBJ1-2; 10 bases are a match to TRBD1. V trimming: 3 bases; J trimming: 3 bases; junction bases outside the gene matches: 1. The CDR3 length is 14 residues. Germline V gives CDR1 SGHVS, CDR2 FQNEAQ. The chain's CDR3 is CASSLGTGDYGYTF. The CDR3 DNA is TGTGCCAGCAGCTTGGGGACAGGGGACTATGGCTACACCTTC.

The gene calls are TRBV2 and TRBJ2-5, with D perhaps TRBD1 (6 bases). The ends were cut back, 10 bases at V and 9 bases at J, with 18 bases in the middle. This CDR3 region has 12 residues. Germline loops: CDR1 SNHLY, CDR2 FYNNEI. The CDR3 DNA follows: TGTGCCACTACGACAGGCGCCCCGGCCCAGTACTTC. Protein: CATTTGAPAQYF.

The table lists this clone with a count of one. The gene calls are TRBV7-6 and TRBJ2-1; TRBD1 agrees at 9 bases. CDR3 length equals 17 residues. V dropped 1 base and J dropped 2; count of bases not matched to a gene: 6. The germline V gene has CDR1 SGHVS and CDR2 FNYEAQ. The CDR3, as DNA: TGTGCCAGCAGCTTAGGACAGGGGGGCAACCCCTACAATGAGCAGTTCTTC. This codes for CASSLGQGGNPYNEQFF.

The V call is TRBV19, the J call TRBJ1-5, with D possibly TRBD1 on 5 matching bases. The CDR3 covers 12 residues. V was cut by 5 bases and J by 9 bases, with 11 bases left in between. Germline V gene lookup returns CDR1 LNHDA and CDR2 SQIVND (reference sequence). In nucleotides, the CDR3 is TGTGCCAGTAGTTGGGGGGAAAGGCCCCAGCATTTT. Translated: CASSWGERPQHF. Full variable domain (remainder filled in from reference TRBV19 and TRBJ1-5): DGGITQSPKYLFRKEGQNVTLSCEQNLNHDAMYWYRQDPGQGLRLIYYSQIVNDFQKGDIAEGYSVSREKKESFPLTVTSAQKNPTAFYLCASSWGERPQHFGDGTRLSIL.

J is TRBJ2-5 and V is TRBV19; 8 bases fit TRBD1. The CDR3 consists of 12 residues. Germline V gene lookup returns CDR1 LNHDA and CDR2 SQIVND (reference sequence). V lost 8 bases to trimming and J lost 4 bases; unmatched junction nucleotides: 3. The CDR3 DNA reads as TGTGCCAGTGGACAGGGACCAGAGACCCAGTACTTC. It specifies CASGQGPETQYF. The entire variable domain, with the rest obtained from reference TRBV19 and TRBJ2-5, is as follows: DGGITQSPKYLFRKEGQNVTLSCEQNLNHDAMYWYRQDPGQGLRLIYYSQIVNDFQKGDIAEGYSVSREKKESFPLTVTSAQKNPTAFYLCASGQGPETQYFGPGTRLLVL.

The V call is TRBV7-2, the J call TRBJ2-1; D remains ambiguous. CDR1 SGHTA and CDR2 FQGNSA come from the germline V gene. The V end lost 2 bases, the J end lost 7 bases, and 9 bases lay between the germline ends. The CDR3 totals 13 residues. The DNA for the CDR3 is TGTGCCAGCAGCTTAAGGATGGTTAATGAGCAGTTCTTC. Translated: CASSLRMVNEQFF.

The sample holds a few counts of this clone. The rearrangement joins TRBV9 to TRBJ2-1, with D maybe TRBD2 (7 bases). This CDR3 is 16 amino acids long. Trimming pared 6 bases from V and 5 bases from J, leaving 21 bases between. Germline CDR1 SGDLS, CDR2 YYNGEE. In DNA, the CDR3 is TGTGCCAGCACTACCGGGGGGCCCATGCTCGACAATGAGCAGTTCTTC. Translation: CASTTGGPMLDNEQFF.

V is TRBV9 and J is TRBJ2-7, with D perhaps TRBD2 (6 bases). From germline, CDR1 is SGDLS and CDR2 YYNGEE. The ends were cut back, 4 bases at V and 3 bases at J, with 14 bases in the middle. The CDR3 consists of 14 residues. The CDR3 loop reads CASSFRDSHYEQYF. The DNA of the CDR3 is TGTGCCAGCAGCTTTCGGGACTCTCACTACGAGCAGTACTTC.

This clone came up once. The V call is TRBV11-2, the J call TRBJ1-1; D gene unclear. CDR3 size: 15 residues. Trimming shortened V by 1 base and J by 4 bases, and 13 bases separated the two germline ends. Germline CDR1 SGHAT, CDR2 FQNNGV. For the CDR3, the DNA is TGTGCCAGCAGCTTAGCCTCAAACGGAGGCACTGAAGCTTTCTTT. Encoded protein: CASSLASNGGTEAFF.

The chain joins TRBV6-6 to TRBJ1-1, with D possibly TRBD1 on 5 matching bases. V was cut by 0 bases and J by 6 bases, with 8 bases left in between. Germline V gene sequence: CDR1 MNHNY, CDR2 SVGAGI (reference sequence). The CDR3 spans 13 residues. CDR3 DNA sequence: TGTGCCAGCAGTTACTCGGCGGGGGCTGAAGCTTTCTTT. Translated: CASSYSAGAEAFF.

V and J are TRBV30 and TRBJ2-1; D is possibly TRBD2 (5 bases). Trimming took 0 bases from V and 7 from J, leaving 10 bases between them. Germline lookup yields CDR1 GTSNPN and CDR2 SVGIG (reference sequence). There are 13 residues in the CDR3. The CDR3 DNA follows: TGTGCCTGGAGTGTTACTAGTCCGAATGAGCAGTTCTTC. This encodes CAWSVTSPNEQFF.

The rearrangement links TRBV13 to TRBJ1-3; D is perhaps TRBD1 (6 bases). Germline CDR1 PRHDT, CDR2 FYEKMQ (reference sequence). V lost 5 bases and J lost 0, with 11 bases in between. The length of the CDR3 is 15 residues. The CDR3 DNA sequence: TGTGCCAGCAGCCCCGGGACAAACTCTGGAAACACCATATATTTT. It encodes CASSPGTNSGNTIYF.

The V call is TRBV5-1, the J call TRBJ1-5; 7 bases agree with TRBD1. The ends lost 1 base at V and 2 bases at J; junction bases unmatched: 3. CDR1 and CDR2 from the germline V gene are SGHRS and YFSETQ. The CDR3 length is 15 residues. The CDR3 region has the DNA TGCGCCAGCAGCTTGCTTGGGACAGGCAATCAGCCCCAGCATTTT. Amino acids: CASSLLGTGNQPQHF.

A note on this clone: A read error may produce the germline difference seen at one junction end. The V call is TRBV7-7, the J call TRBJ2-3; D perhaps matches TRBD2 (6 bases). CDR3 length: 14 residues. CDR1 is SSHAT, CDR2 FNYEAQ, per germline (reference sequence). As DNA, the CDR3 is TGTGCTAGCAGCTTAGTTGCGGGGCCAGATACGCAGTATTTT. It specifies CASSLVAGPDTQYF.

The chain employs TRBV5-6 and TRBJ1-5; 7 positions agree with TRBD1. The trim removed 3 bases at V and 7 bases at J, leaving 7 bases unmatched. Per germline, CDR1 SGHDT and CDR2 YYEEEE. This CDR3 is 14 amino acids long. In nucleotides, the CDR3 is TGTGCCAGCAGCTCCAGGGGGACTCGACAGCCCCAGCATTTT. Amino acid sequence: CASSSRGTRQPQHF.

The chain couples TRBV7-9 to TRBJ2-3; possible D gene TRBD1, 6 bases. Deletions cut 3 bases from V and 5 bases from J, with 18 bases between. The CDR3 has 16 residues. Germline CDR1 reads SEHNR; CDR2 reads FQNEAQ (reference sequence). CDR3 DNA: TGTGCCAGCAGCTTGTATGGACAGCCGCAGGGAGATACGCAGTATTTT. Amino acids: CASSLYGQPQGDTQYF. The variable domain in full, completed from reference TRBV7-9 and TRBJ2-3, reads DTGVSQNPRHKITKRGQNVTFRCDPISEHNRLYWYRQTLGQGPEFLTYFQNEAQLEKSRLLSDRFSAERPKGSFSTLEIQRTEQGDSAMYLCASSLYGQPQGDTQYFGPGTRLTVL.

V gene TRBV25-1 combines with J gene TRBJ1-1; D is ambiguous. Germline loops: CDR1 MGHDK, CDR2 SYGVNS. The CDR3 sequence is 13 residues long. V was shortened by 6 bases and J by 2 bases, with 10 bases between the two germline ends. Written as DNA, the CDR3 is TGTGCCAGCAGCCTGAGTGGCAACACTGAAGCTTTCTTT. Translating gives CASSLSGNTEAFF.

The chain recombines TRBV27 with TRBJ2-7; D ambiguous. Trimming took off 2 bases at V and 0 bases at J, with 8 bases between the two ends. This CDR3 comprises 14 residues. Germline CDR1 reads MNHEY; CDR2 reads SMNVEV (reference sequence). The CDR3: CASSLAASSYEQYF. CDR3 coding DNA: TGTGCCAGCAGTTTAGCGGCTTCCTCCTACGAGCAGTACTTC.

The rearrangement links TRBV7-9 to TRBJ2-1; 7 bases line up with TRBD2. The CDR3 spans 16 residues. V dropped 1 base and J dropped 7; count of bases not matched to a gene: 10. The V gene's germline CDR1 is SEHNR and CDR2 FQNEAQ (reference sequence). CDR3 sequence reads: CASSLVGDWRENEQFF. The CDR3 region has the DNA TGTGCCAGCAGCTTAGTGGGCGACTGGCGGGAGAATGAGCAGTTCTTC.

The genes are TRBV6-5 and TRBJ2-7; D not certain. The germline V gene has CDR1 MNHEY and CDR2 SVGAGI. This CDR3 comprises 15 residues. Between the trimmed V and J ends, which lost 0 bases and 2 bases, there was a span of 11 bases. CDR3 loop: CASSYSLGRTYEQYF. The CDR3 DNA follows: TGTGCCAGCAGTTACTCCTTAGGCAGGACCTACGAGCAGTACTTC.

The rearrangement links TRBV30 to TRBJ1-2; 10 nucleotides line up with TRBD1. Per germline, CDR1 GTSNPN and CDR2 SVGIG (reference sequence). CDR3 length: 15 amino acids. J lost 4 bases, V lost 3 bases, and 8 bases had no gene match. In DNA form, the CDR3 reads TGTGCCTGGAGAGCCCAGACAGGGGGCGGCTATGGCTACACCTTC. Translating it yields CAWRAQTGGGYGYTF.

The V call is TRBV19, the J call TRBJ2-1; tentatively, D is TRBD1 or TRBD2 (6 bases each). V was shortened by 6 bases and J by 6 bases, with 12 bases between the two germline ends. Germline V CDR1 and CDR2: LNHDA, SQIVND (reference sequence). The CDR3 has 13 amino acids. The CDR3 DNA follows: TGTGCCAGTAGAAACGGGGGCGTCAATGAGCAGTTCTTC. Protein product: CASRNGGVNEQFF.

The rearrangement uses TRBV5-6 and TRBJ1-4; 7 nucleotides align to TRBD1. V shed 2 bases, J shed 8 bases, and the junction held 6 bases outside the gene matches. Germline-derived CDR1 and CDR2 are SGHDT and YYEEEE. The CDR3 sequence is 14 residues long. The CDR3 region is CASSLNRGGEKLFF. Here the CDR3 DNA reads TGTGCCAGCAGCTTAAACAGGGGTGGCGAAAAACTGTTTTTT.

This clone was counted a few times. The rearrangement links TRBV7-9 to TRBJ2-7; D perhaps matches TRBD1 (6 bases). Germline CDR1 is SEHNR and CDR2 is FQNEAQ (reference sequence). V was cut by 0 bases and J by 5 bases, with 17 bases left in between. CDR3 length: 16 residues. DNA for the CDR3: TGTGCCAGCAGCTTAGCCACAGGGCCCCCTTTTGACGAGCAGTACTTC. Encoded protein: CASSLATGPPFDEQYF.

This chain joins TRBV4-1 and TRBJ1-2, with 7 bases aligning to TRBD1. This CDR3 is 14 amino acids long. From germline, CDR1 is MGHRA and CDR2 YSYEKL. V lost 1 base, J lost 6 bases, and 5 bases stayed unmatched. In DNA form, the CDR3 reads TGCGCCAGCAGCCAAGGGACAGGCCGGGATGGCTACACCTTC. Its protein is CASSQGTGRDGYTF.